Below are 23 T cell receptor beta chains sequenced from a single sample in a study of cytomegalovirus exposure and HLA in healthy donors. The PCR was carried out with 60 Vbeta primers and 13 Jbeta primers. Produced via immunoSEQ multiplex PCR; TCRdb's table is partial and in-frame only. The sample yields under 200,000 clones, around 74% seen once. Sequencing was done on a sample of PBMCs. The receptors here all came from a woman in her twenties or thirties in good health and CMV-seronegative.

V and J are TRBV9 and TRBJ2-7; 9 bases are a match to TRBD2. This CDR3 is 15 amino acids long. V gave up 1 base and J gave up 5 bases; unmatched junction bases: 7. Germline V gene lookup returns CDR1 SGDLS and CDR2 YYNGEE. CDR3 bases: TGTGCCAGCAGCGTATCAGCGGGGGGCCAGGACGAGCAGTACTTC. Residues: CASSVSAGGQDEQYF.

The genes are TRBV19 and TRBJ2-3, with D hard to call. V dropped 8 bases and J dropped 8 bases, with 11 bases sitting between them. Germline lookup yields CDR1 LNHDA and CDR2 SQIVND (reference sequence). The CDR3 is made up of 11 amino acids. CDR3 sequence: CASGNAATQYF. The CDR3, as DNA: TGTGCCAGTGGCAACGCGGCTACGCAGTATTTT.

In this sample, this clone turned up once. The chain combines TRBV6-5 with TRBJ2-7; possible D gene TRBD1, 6 bases. Germline CDR1 reads MNHEY; CDR2 reads SVGAGI. The CDR3 spans 12 residues. Trimming removed 6 bases at V and 5 bases at J, with 11 bases between. The CDR3 DNA is TGTGCCAGCAGCGAGGACAGAGACGAGCAGTACTTC. Protein product: CASSEDRDEQYF.

The gene calls are TRBV15 and TRBJ2-5, with TRBD1 matching 7 bases. The CDR3 is 15 residues long. Germline V CDR1 and CDR2: LNHNV, YYDKDF (reference sequence). V shed 2 bases, J shed 2 bases, and the junction held 5 bases outside the gene matches. Here the CDR3 reads CATSRPSTGQETQYF. CDR3 in DNA: TGTGCCACCAGCAGACCCTCGACAGGGCAAGAGACCCAGTACTTC.

The CDR3 region is CASSYQPGITDTQYF. The CDR3 DNA reads TGTGCCAGCAGTTACCAGCCGGGGATCACAGATACGCAGTATTTT. The V gene is TRBV6-5, the J gene TRBJ2-3; D may be TRBD2 (5 bases). V lost 2 bases to trimming and J lost 2 bases, with 11 bases between them. Germline V lookup: CDR1 MNHEY, CDR2 SVGAGI. There are 15 residues in the CDR3.

The table lists this clone with a few counts. V gene TRBV9 combines with J gene TRBJ1-1; 7 bases align to TRBD1. V gave up 1 base and J gave up 1 base; unmatched junction bases: 4. The CDR3 totals 15 residues. The germline gives CDR1 SGDLS, CDR2 YYNGEE. The CDR3 is CASSVSGGSNTEAFF. The CDR3 region has the DNA TGTGCCAGCAGCGTATCAGGGGGATCGAACACTGAAGCTTTCTTT.

Turning to this clone: Germline and junction disagree at one end, which may indicate a read error. This chain connects TRBV7-9 to TRBJ2-7, with TRBD1 identical over 7 bases. The CDR3 length is 16 residues. Germline V gene lookup returns CDR1 SEHNR and CDR2 FQNEAQ (reference sequence). This chain's CDR3 is CSSSFTGVGSPNEQYF. For the CDR3, the DNA is TGTTCCAGCAGCTTCACAGGGGTCGGATCTCCCAACGAGCAGTACTTC.

The genes are TRBV6-1 and TRBJ2-7; 8 nucleotides line up with TRBD1. The CDR3 runs to 14 residues. The ends lost 6 bases at V and 4 bases at J; junction bases unmatched: 8. Looked up from germline, CDR1 is MNHNS and CDR2 is SASEGT. The CDR3 DNA follows: TGTGCCAGCAGCCCGGGACAGGCCTATTACGAGCAGTACTTC. It translates to CASSPGQAYYEQYF.

As to this clone: At one of its ends the junction is not consistent with the germline gene, which may arise from a read error. The rearrangement links TRBV5-1 to TRBJ2-1, with 10 positions matching TRBD2. This CDR3 contains 15 residues. Germline CDR1 and CDR2: SGHRS and YFSETQ. Here the CDR3 reads CASSPFERGGPQPIF. CDR3 coding DNA: TGCGCCAGCAGTCCGTTTGAGCGGGGGGGCCCCCAACCAATCTTC. The full variable domain, its missing parts supplied by reference TRBV5-1 and TRBJ2-1, is KAGVTQTPRYLIKTRGQQVTLSCSPISGHRSVSWYQQTPGQGLQFLFEYFSETQRNKGNFPGRFSGRQFSNSRSEMNVSTLELGDSALYLCASSPFERGGPQPIFGPGTRLTVL.

V is TRBV27 and J is TRBJ1-5; the match to TRBD1 covers 9 bases. The CDR3 loop spans 14 amino acids. Germline V gene lookup returns CDR1 MNHEY and CDR2 SMNVEV (reference sequence). V lost 10 bases and J lost 9; bases outside the gene matches: 13. CDR3 amino acids: CATARDRVVWPQHF. The CDR3, as DNA: TGTGCCACCGCCCGGGACAGGGTCGTATGGCCCCAGCATTTT.

The chain has TRBV7-2 and TRBJ1-1, with D uncertain. Germline V gene lookup returns CDR1 SGHTA and CDR2 FQGNSA. Trimming stripped 8 bases from V and 1 base from J, with 11 bases between. The CDR3 has 13 residues. CDR3 DNA: TGTGCCAGCGGAACTAACGGGAACACTGAAGCTTTCTTT. Residues: CASGTNGNTEAFF.

This clone has only one observation. The chain is built from TRBV18 and TRBJ1-4, with D uncertain. The CDR3 runs 16 residues. The germline V and J ends were trimmed by 3 bases and 8 bases, with 19 bases remaining between them. CDR1 and CDR2 from the germline V gene are KGHSH and LQKENI. Here the CDR3 reads CASSPNIVSRGEKLFF. CDR3 in DNA: TGTGCCAGCTCACCTAATATCGTATCAAGAGGGGAAAAACTGTTTTTT.

The count of this clone is one. The chain joins TRBV2 to TRBJ1-5, with unresolved D. This CDR3 region has 12 residues. The ends were cut back, 6 bases at V and 7 bases at J, with 10 bases in the middle. Germline CDR1 and CDR2: SNHLY and FYNNEI. The CDR3 reads CASRGSGQPQHF. The CDR3 DNA follows: TGTGCCAGCAGGGGATCGGGACAGCCCCAGCATTTT. Based on the CDR3 plus reference TRBV2 and TRBJ1-5, the full variable domain is EPEVTQTPSHQVTQMGQEVILRCVPISNHLYFYWYRQILGQKVEFLVSFYNNEISEKSEIFDDQFSVERPDGSNFTLKIRSTKLEDSAMYFCASRGSGQPQHFGDGTRLSIL.

The chain uses TRBV5-1 and TRBJ2-7; D not resolved. The CDR3 length is 15 residues. Per the germline V gene, CDR1 is SGHRS and CDR2 is YFSETQ. V was trimmed by 1 base and J by 6 bases, leaving 17 bases between them. CDR3 bases: TGCGCCAGCAGCTTGACCGGGTGGCAATACGGCGAGCAGTACTTC. Translated, it gives CASSLTGWQYGEQYF.

This clone has a handful of counts. The CDR3 protein is CASSLAPSHQPQHF. Written as DNA, the CDR3 is TGTGCCAGCAGCTTAGCCCCTTCCCATCAGCCCCAGCATTTT. The chain joins TRBV7-6 to TRBJ1-5; the D is unclear. Trimming pared 0 bases from V and 5 bases from J, leaving 8 bases between. Germline CDR1 reads SGHVS; CDR2 reads FNYEAQ. There are 14 residues in the CDR3.

The genes are TRBV9 and TRBJ2-1, with D possibly TRBD1 on 6 matching bases. Between the trimmed V and J ends, which lost 4 bases and 4 bases, there was a span of 15 bases. CDR3 size: 15 residues. Per the germline V gene, CDR1 is SGDLS and CDR2 is YYNGEE. The CDR3 protein is CASSPRDNRYNEQFF. The CDR3 coding sequence is TGTGCCAGCAGCCCTCGGGACAACCGGTACAATGAGCAGTTCTTC.

The rearrangement links TRBV5-1 to TRBJ2-7, with D possibly matching TRBD1 (5 bases). Germline V gives CDR1 SGHRS, CDR2 YFSETQ. This CDR3 is built from 13 residues. The V end was cut by 6 bases, the J end by 1 base, with 11 bases between. CDR3: CASTRDDSYEQYF. The CDR3 coding sequence is TGCGCCAGCACCAGGGATGATTCCTACGAGCAGTACTTC.

V gene TRBV5-1 combines with J gene TRBJ2-1; possible D gene TRBD2, 7 bases. The CDR3 has 14 amino acids. The V gene's germline CDR1 is SGHRS and CDR2 YFSETQ. Trimming removed 1 base from V and 5 bases from J, with 10 bases in between. CDR3 protein: CASSLRGGHNEQFF. Written as DNA, the CDR3 is TGCGCCAGCAGCTTGAGGGGGGGGCACAATGAGCAGTTCTTC.

The chain recombines TRBV15 with TRBJ1-2; D gene ambiguous. This CDR3 is built from 14 residues. Germline CDR1 reads LNHNV; CDR2 reads YYDKDF (reference sequence). With 0 bases removed from V and 8 bases from J, the gap between germline ends came to 13 bases. This CDR3 reads CATSRDPAGQGYTF. Here the CDR3 DNA reads TGTGCCACCAGCAGAGATCCTGCCGGTCAAGGCTACACCTTC.

The V and J genes are TRBV4-1 and TRBJ1-2; no reliable D call. The CDR3 contains 15 residues. With 2 bases removed from V and 0 bases from J, the gap between germline ends came to 10 bases. Germline V CDR1 and CDR2: MGHRA, YSYEKL. The CDR3 sequence is CASSQHSTTNYGYTF. CDR3 nucleotides: TGCGCCAGCAGCCAACACTCGACAACTAACTATGGCTACACCTTC.

This clone occurred once. The J gene is TRBJ1-3, the V gene TRBV5-6; weak D call: TRBD1 (5 bases). The CDR3 sequence is 19 residues long. V shed 0 bases and J shed 0 bases, with 19 bases lying between them. Per the germline V gene, CDR1 is SGHDT and CDR2 is YYEEEE. The CDR3 DNA follows: TGTGCCAGCAGCTTGGTCCAGGGCAGGGCGGAAAGCTCTGGAAACACCATATATTTT. This codes for CASSLVQGRAESSGNTIYF.

J is TRBJ2-5 and V is TRBV28; 7 nucleotides line up with TRBD1. The length of the CDR3 is 14 residues. Germline values: CDR1 MDHEN, CDR2 SYDVKM. V shed 8 bases and J 3 bases; nucleotides not matched to a gene: 9. The CDR3 region is CASHEQGPKETQYF. DNA of the CDR3: TGTGCCAGCCATGAACAGGGGCCTAAAGAGACCCAGTACTTC.

The J gene is TRBJ2-1, the V gene TRBV19, with 8 bases fitting TRBD2. Germline V gives CDR1 LNHDA, CDR2 SQIVND (reference sequence). V lost 3 bases and J lost 8; bases outside the gene matches: 12. The CDR3 sequence is 16 residues long. The CDR3 nucleotides read TGTGCCAGTAGTATCATCCGGGGGGGTAATAGGGATGAGCAGTTCTTC. Protein: CASSIIRGGNRDEQFF.